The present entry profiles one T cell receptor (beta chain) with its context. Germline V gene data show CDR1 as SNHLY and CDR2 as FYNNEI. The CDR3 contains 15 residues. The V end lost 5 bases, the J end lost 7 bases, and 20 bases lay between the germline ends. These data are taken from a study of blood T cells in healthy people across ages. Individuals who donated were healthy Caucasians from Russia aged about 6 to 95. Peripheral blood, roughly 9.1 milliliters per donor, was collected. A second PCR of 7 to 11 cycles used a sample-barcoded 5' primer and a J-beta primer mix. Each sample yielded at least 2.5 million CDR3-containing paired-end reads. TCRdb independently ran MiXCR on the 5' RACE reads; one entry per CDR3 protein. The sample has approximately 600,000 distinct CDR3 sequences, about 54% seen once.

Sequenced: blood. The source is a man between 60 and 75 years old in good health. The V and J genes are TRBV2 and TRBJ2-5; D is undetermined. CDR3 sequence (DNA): TGTGCCAGCAGTAAGGAAGGCCAAAATCTGGGGACCCAGTACTTC. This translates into CASSKEGQNLGTQYF. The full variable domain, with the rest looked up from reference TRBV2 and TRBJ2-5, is EPEVTQTPSHQVTQMGQEVILRCVPISNHLYFYWYRQILGQKVEFLVSFYNNEISEKSEIFDDQFSVERPDGSNFTLKIRSTKLEDSAMYFCASSKEGQNLGTQYFGPGTRLLVL.